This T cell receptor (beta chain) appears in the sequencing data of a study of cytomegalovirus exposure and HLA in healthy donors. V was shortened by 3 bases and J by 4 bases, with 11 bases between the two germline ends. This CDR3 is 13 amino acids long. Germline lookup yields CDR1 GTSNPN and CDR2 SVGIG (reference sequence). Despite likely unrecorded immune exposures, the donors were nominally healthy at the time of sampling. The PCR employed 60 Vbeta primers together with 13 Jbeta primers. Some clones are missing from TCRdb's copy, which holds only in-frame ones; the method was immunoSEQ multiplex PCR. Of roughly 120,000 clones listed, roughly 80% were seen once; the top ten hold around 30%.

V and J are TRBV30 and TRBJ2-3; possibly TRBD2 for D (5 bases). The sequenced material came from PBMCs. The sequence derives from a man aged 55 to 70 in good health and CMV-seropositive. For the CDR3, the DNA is TGTGCCTGGAGCCGGGGTCTGGCAGATACGCAGTATTTT. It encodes CAWSRGLADTQYF.